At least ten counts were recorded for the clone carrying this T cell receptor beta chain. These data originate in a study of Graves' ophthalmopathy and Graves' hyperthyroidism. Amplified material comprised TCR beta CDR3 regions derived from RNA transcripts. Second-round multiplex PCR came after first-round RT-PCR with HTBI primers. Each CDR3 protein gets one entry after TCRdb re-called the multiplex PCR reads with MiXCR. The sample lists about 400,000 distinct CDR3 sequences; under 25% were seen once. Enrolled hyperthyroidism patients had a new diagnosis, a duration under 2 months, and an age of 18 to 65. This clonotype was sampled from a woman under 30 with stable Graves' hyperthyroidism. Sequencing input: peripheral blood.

CDR3 sequence reads: CASSQGTNIQYF. Here the CDR3 DNA reads TGTGCCAGCAGCCAGGGGACCAACATTCAGTACTTC. V usage is TRBV11-2 and J usage is TRBJ2-4; tentative D call: TRBD1 (6 bases). This CDR3 spans 12 amino acids. Germline assignment: CDR1 SGHAT and CDR2 FQNNGV. Trimming removed 5 bases from V and 7 bases from J, with 9 bases in between.